What follows are 26 T cell receptor beta chains derived from one specimen sequenced in a study of T-cell memory formation after mild COVID-19. Each CDR3 protein gets one entry after TCRdb re-called the 5' RACE reads with MiXCR. Of about 140,000 distinct CDR3 sequences detected, approximately 26% appear once; the ten largest clones hold roughly 25%. What was sequenced was PBMCs or a T cell subset sorted from them (not recorded which). These receptors all come from an adult woman who had mild COVID-19 (a few samples of this study predate the infection). Cell type and time point are not known.

This clonotype was detected a few times. This rearrangement joins TRBV11-2 to TRBJ1-2; D is ambiguous. V lost 7 bases and J 8 bases, leaving 14 bases between the germline ends. CDR1 is SGHAT and CDR2 is FQNNGV in the germline V gene. This CDR3 has 12 amino acids. The CDR3 is CASTPQPDGYTF. The CDR3 nucleotides read TGTGCCAGCACGCCCCAACCTGACGGCTACACCTTC. Using reference TRBV11-2 and TRBJ1-2 for the parts outside the CDR3, the full variable domain is EAGVAQSPRYKIIEKRQSVAFWCNPISGHATLYWYQQILGQGPKLLIQFQNNGVVDDSQLPKDRFSAERLKGVDSTLKIQPAKLEDSAVYLCASTPQPDGYTFGSGTRLTVV.

The V gene is TRBV4-1, the J gene TRBJ1-2; D gene ambiguous. The CDR3 is made up of 13 amino acids. Trimming took 3 bases from V and 4 from J, leaving 9 bases between them. Germline CDR1 MGHRA, CDR2 YSYEKL. This CDR3 reads CASSQDRIYGYTF. The CDR3, as DNA: TGCGCCAGCAGCCAGGACCGGATCTATGGCTACACCTTC.

This clonotype was seen ten or more times. The CDR3 coding sequence is TGTGCCAGCAGACCCACGGGGAGGGATACGCAGTATTTT. Its translation: CASRPTGRDTQYF. This rearrangement joins TRBV14 to TRBJ2-3, with D possibly TRBD2 on 6 matching bases. The CDR3 loop spans 13 amino acids. Deletions cut 6 bases from V and 6 bases from J, with 13 bases between. From germline, CDR1 is SGHDN and CDR2 FVKESK. The complete variable domain, with remaining parts taken from reference TRBV14 and TRBJ2-3, reads EAGVTQFPSHSVIEKGQTVTLRCDPISGHDNLYWYRRVMGKEIKFLLHFVKESKQDESGMPNNRFLAERTGGTYSTLKVQPAELEDSGVYFCASRPTGRDTQYFGPGTRLTVL.

The rearrangement uses TRBV5-1 and TRBJ2-1; 12 bases are a match to TRBD2. CDR1 and CDR2 from the germline V gene are SGHRS and YFSETQ. Trimming removed 1 base from V and 8 bases from J; junction bases left unmatched: 10. The CDR3 has 17 amino acids. Written as DNA, the CDR3 is TGCGCCAGCAGCTTGATCGGGCCGACTAGCGGGAGCGATGAGCAGTTCTTC. This codes for CASSLIGPTSGSDEQFF.

In this sample, this clonotype turned up a few times. This chain uses TRBV7-9 with TRBJ2-5; D is possibly TRBD1 or TRBD2 (6 bases each). V gave up 2 bases and J gave up 4 bases, with 14 bases separating them. In germline, CDR1 is SEHNR, CDR2 FQNEAQ (reference sequence). The CDR3 loop spans 15 amino acids. The CDR3 coding sequence is TGTGCCAGCAGCTTAACCGGGGGCGCGTTAGAGACCCAGTACTTC. Protein: CASSLTGGALETQYF. Drawing the rest from reference TRBV7-9 and TRBJ2-5, the complete variable domain is DTGVSQNPRHKITKRGQNVTFRCDPISEHNRLYWYRQTLGQGPEFLTYFQNEAQLEKSRLLSDRFSAERPKGSFSTLEIQRTEQGDSAMYLCASSLTGGALETQYFGPGTRLLVL.

This clonotype appeared a few times. This chain connects TRBV13 to TRBJ2-3, with D unresolved. CDR1 is PRHDT, CDR2 FYEKMQ, per germline (reference sequence). The ends were cut back, 5 bases at V and 0 bases at J, with 15 bases in the middle. There are 16 residues in the CDR3. The CDR3 is CASSIRVATSTDTQYF. DNA for the CDR3: TGTGCCAGCAGCATAAGGGTTGCGACTAGCACAGATACGCAGTATTTT.

V gene TRBV25-1 combines with J gene TRBJ1-2; perhaps TRBD1 as D (6 bases). In germline, CDR1 is MGHDK, CDR2 SYGVNS. The CDR3 has 15 amino acids. Trimming removed 3 bases at V and 8 bases at J, with 19 bases between. The CDR3 loop reads CASSDFSPTGKGYTF. The CDR3 bases are TGTGCCAGCAGTGATTTCTCGCCTACAGGGAAAGGCTACACCTTC.

This clonotype was seen only a few times. A much larger clone is a single base away; this may be a read error. The chain is built from TRBV11-2 and TRBJ2-1; D remains ambiguous. Germline V gene lookup returns CDR1 SGHAT and CDR2 FQNNGV. V was trimmed by 3 bases and J by 8 bases, leaving 2 bases between them. CDR3 length equals 10 residues. The CDR3 bases are TGTGCCAGCAGCTTCGATGAGCAGTTCTTC. The encoded protein is CASSFDEQFF.

The chain combines TRBV19 with TRBJ2-3; D uncertain. Trimming took 11 bases from V and 0 from J, leaving 9 bases between them. This CDR3 contains 12 residues. From germline, CDR1 is LNHDA and CDR2 SQIVND (reference sequence). CDR3 DNA sequence: TGTGCCGGAATACCCAGCACAGATACGCAGTATTTT. Translated: CAGIPSTDTQYF.

A few counts support this clonotype. CDR3: CATSERTNQPQHF. The DNA for the CDR3 is TGTGCCACCAGTGAACGGACCAATCAGCCCCAGCATTTT. This rearrangement joins TRBV24-1 to TRBJ1-5; no firm D call. Germline loops: CDR1 KGHDR, CDR2 SFDVKD. This CDR3 spans 13 amino acids. V lost 4 bases to trimming and J lost 3 bases, with 6 bases between them.

The CDR3 region has the DNA TGTGCCAGCAGCCCCCAAGTCGGCGAGGCGTCACCCCTCCACTTT. Its translation: CASSPQVGEASPLHF. V gene TRBV4-2 combines with J gene TRBJ1-6; D unclear. V was clipped by 4 bases and J by 10 bases, with 17 bases between them. The length of the CDR3 is 15 residues. Germline CDR1 reads LGHNA; CDR2 reads YNFKEQ.

The gene calls are TRBV27 and TRBJ1-2; 8 bases line up with TRBD1. CDR1 MNHEY and CDR2 SMNVEV come from the germline V gene (reference sequence). CDR3 size: 14 residues. After removal of 7 bases from V and 0 bases from J, the junction contained 4 bases not matched to a gene. The DNA for the CDR3 is TGTGCCAGCAATACAGGGGGTTCTAACTATGGCTACACCTTC. It yields the protein CASNTGGSNYGYTF.

A few counts support this clonotype. The chain combines TRBV20-1 with TRBJ2-4; the D call may be TRBD1 or TRBD2 (6 bases each). CDR1 is DFQATT and CDR2 is SNEGSKA in the germline V gene (reference sequence). This CDR3 spans 13 amino acids. Trimming stripped 0 bases from V and 5 bases from J, with 8 bases between. The CDR3 DNA sequence: TGCAGTGCTAGAGATAGGGGGGAAAACATTCAGTACTTC. Protein product: CSARDRGENIQYF.

The gene calls are TRBV7-9 and TRBJ2-1; 12 bases line up with TRBD2. Germline CDR1 and CDR2: SEHNR and FQNEAQ (reference sequence). J gave up 9 bases and V 4 bases, and 7 bases lay outside the gene matches. The CDR3 spans 15 residues. CDR3 amino acids: CASSSSGRGVGEQFF. DNA of the CDR3: TGTGCCAGCAGCTCTAGCGGGAGGGGCGTCGGTGAGCAGTTCTTC.

The chain is built from TRBV10-3 and TRBJ2-7, with D possibly matching TRBD2 (5 bases). The V and J ends lost 2 bases and 5 bases respectively, with 13 bases between them. Germline-derived CDR1 and CDR2 are ENHRY and SYGVKD. CDR3 size: 14 residues. CDR3: CAISEEGRSHEQYF. In DNA form, the CDR3 reads TGTGCCATCAGTGAGGAGGGCAGGAGCCACGAGCAGTACTTC.

This rearrangement joins TRBV13 to TRBJ2-1; 13 bases align to TRBD2. The CDR3 contains 15 residues. With 5 bases clipped from V and 6 bases from J, the junction kept 4 bases outside the gene matches. The germline V gene has CDR1 PRHDT and CDR2 FYEKMQ (reference sequence). The CDR3 loop reads CASSQGLAGINEQFF. As DNA, the CDR3 is TGTGCCAGCAGCCAGGGACTAGCGGGAATCAATGAGCAGTTCTTC. Filled out from reference TRBV13 and TRBJ2-1, the complete variable domain reads AAGVIQSPRHLIKEKRETATLKCYPIPRHDTVYWYQQGPGQDPQFLISFYEKMQSDKGSIPDRFSAQQFSDYHSELNMSSLELGDSALYFCASSQGLAGINEQFFGPGTRLTVL.

This sequence joins TRBV11-1 and TRBJ2-5; D assignment may be TRBD1 or TRBD2 (5 bases each). The CDR3 has 15 residues. Looked up from germline, CDR1 is SGHAT and CDR2 is FQDESV (reference sequence). V gave up 4 bases and J gave up 1 base, with 13 bases separating them. CDR3 amino acids: CASSWVVGAQETQYF. Written as DNA, the CDR3 is TGTGCCAGCAGCTGGGTCGTCGGGGCCCAAGAGACCCAGTACTTC.

This rearrangement joins TRBV6-6 to TRBJ1-6, with TRBD1 matching over 7 bases. V was clipped by 8 bases and J by 7 bases; unmatched bases: 2. The CDR3 is 12 amino acids. Germline loops: CDR1 MNHNY, CDR2 SVGAGI (reference sequence). The CDR3 spells CASEGANSPLHF. The CDR3 bases are TGTGCCAGCGAGGGGGCAAATTCACCCCTCCACTTT.

The rearrangement links TRBV27 to TRBJ1-1, with 11 bases identical to TRBD1. Germline lookup yields CDR1 MNHEY and CDR2 SMNVEV (reference sequence). V lost 4 bases and J lost 3; bases outside the gene matches: 4. This CDR3 contains 15 residues. The CDR3 sequence: CASSSWTGGDTEAFF. In DNA, the CDR3 is TGTGCCAGCAGTTCTTGGACAGGGGGCGACACTGAAGCTTTCTTT.

The chain couples TRBV12-3 or TRBV12-4 to TRBJ2-1, with D perhaps matching TRBD1 or TRBD2 (5 bases each). Trimming removed 5 bases from V and 3 bases from J, with 20 bases in between. The CDR3 consists of 17 residues. DNA for the CDR3: TGTGCCAGCAGTCCAGTCGGGGCCAGGGCTTTCTACAATGAGCAGTTCTTC. It encodes CASSPVGARAFYNEQFF.

This clonotype occurred a few times. The chain carries TRBV25-1 and TRBJ2-3, with D tentatively TRBD2 (6 bases). Germline CDR1 and CDR2: MGHDK and SYGVNS. Between the trimmed V and J ends, which lost 4 bases and 6 bases, there was a span of 11 bases. The CDR3 spans 13 residues. The CDR3 DNA reads as TGTGCCAGCAGTGGCGGGACCAGGGATACGCAGTATTTT. Translated, it gives CASSGGTRDTQYF.

The chain uses TRBV6-2 or TRBV6-3 and TRBJ2-7, with a tentative D call TRBD1 (6 bases). This CDR3 spans 16 amino acids. Between the trimmed V and J ends, which lost 2 bases and 5 bases, there was a span of 19 bases. CDR1 MNHEY and CDR2 SVGEGT come from the germline V gene. The CDR3 region has the DNA TGTGCCAGCAGTTACAGACCTACAGGGATCGTAGACGAGCAGTACTTC. Translation: CASSYRPTGIVDEQYF.

V is TRBV9 and J is TRBJ2-4; TRBD2 matches at 14 bases. V lost 2 bases, J lost 4 bases, and 2 bases stayed unmatched. The germline V gene encodes CDR1 SGDLS and CDR2 YYNGEE. This CDR3 has 16 residues. CDR3 nucleotides: TGTGCCAGCAGCGTGGGACTAGCGGGAGAAAAAAACATTCAGTACTTC. This codes for CASSVGLAGEKNIQYF.

The rearrangement joins TRBV27 to TRBJ1-3, with D hard to call. Trimming left V 5 bases short and J 8 bases short, with 10 bases between. This CDR3 comprises 12 residues. The germline gives CDR1 MNHEY, CDR2 SMNVEV (reference sequence). The CDR3 region has the DNA TGTGCCAGCAGTAGTACCGGACACACCATATATTTT. This codes for CASSSTGHTIYF.

This sequence joins TRBV4-2 and TRBJ2-7, with D unresolved. Trimming removed 3 bases at V and 2 bases at J, with 14 bases between. The CDR3 length is 15 residues. Per germline, CDR1 LGHNA and CDR2 YNFKEQ. The CDR3: CASSHNSPGPYEQYF. Here the CDR3 DNA reads TGTGCCAGCAGCCACAATAGCCCCGGACCCTACGAGCAGTACTTC.

This clonotype came up a few times. The CDR3 loop reads CATRRGSTDTQYF. The CDR3 region has the DNA TGTGCCACTCGCAGGGGTTCCACAGATACGCAGTATTTT. The V call is TRBV24-1, the J call TRBJ2-3, with a tentative D call TRBD1 (6 bases). CDR1 is KGHDR and CDR2 is SFDVKD in the germline V gene. V was trimmed by 10 bases and J by 2 bases, leaving 12 bases between them. This CDR3 has 13 amino acids.